The sequence of this TCR beta chain was determined in a study of neurological immune-mediated disorders. TCRdb ran MiXCR on the 5' RACE reads and lists one entry per CDR3 protein. The sample consists of around 62,000 distinct CDR3 sequences, about 4% of them appearing once. It was from 2 million PBMCs stored at -80 C that the unsorted libraries were obtained. The CDR3 consists of 14 residues. Germline-derived CDR1 and CDR2 are SGHRS and YFSETQ. With 0 bases removed from V and 4 bases from J, the gap between germline ends came to 11 bases. Many counts were recorded for this clonotype. The specimen sequenced was PBMCs. V gene TRBV5-1 combines with J gene TRBJ2-7; D call uncertain. The origin of this receptor is a man aged 45 to 65 with multiple sclerosis. Here the CDR3 reads CASSLVSRPYEQYF. CDR3 nucleotide sequence: TGCGCCAGCAGCTTGGTCTCCAGACCATACGAGCAGTACTTC.